The rows below give T cell receptor beta chains drawn from one sample of a study of chemoradiotherapy in HPV16-positive cancers. Profiled with immunoSEQ multiplex PCR; TCRdb holds only in-frame clones, not every one. The profile shows about 11,000 clones, about 75% of them singletons. Specimen collection occurred from a patient who underwent chemoradiotherapy. These receptors were collected from a human donor with HPV-associated anogenital cancer. CDR3s include the opening cysteine and the closing phenylalanine or tryptophan. A D gene is named only where the DNA matches it firmly. Only some rows state a clone size, as once, few, many or a class for expanded clones.

TGTGCCAGCAGCGCCGTCGACAGGAACACTGAAGCTTTCTTT	CASSAVDRNTEAFF	14	TRBJ1-1	TRBV9	-	-
TGTGCCAGCAGCTCTGGGGAGAAGGGCCCCGGGGAGCTGTTTTTT	CASSSGEKGPGELFF	15	TRBJ2-2	TRBV11-2	-	-
TGTGCCAGCAGTTACGTGGCACGGAGCGAGCAGTTCTTC	CASSYVARSEQFF	13	TRBJ2-1	TRBV6-6	-	-
TGTGCCAGCAGCCAAGGGACTAGCGGATCCTACAATGAGCAGTTCTTC	CASSQGTSGSYNEQFF	16	TRBJ2-1	TRBV4-2	-	TRBD2
TGTGCCAGCAGCTTAGTCCGGACCGCGCAGGGGGCGAATAATGGCTACACCTTC	CASSLVRTAQGANNGYTF	18	TRBJ1-2	TRBV11-2	-	TRBD1
TGTGCCAGTAGTATTGGGACAGCCTCCTACGAGCAGTACTTC	CASSIGTASYEQYF	14	TRBJ2-7	TRBV19	once	TRBD1
TGTGCCAGCAGCTTACAACCGGGACTAGGGTGGAGGACCGGGGAGCTGTTTTTT	CASSLQPGLGWRTGELFF	18	TRBJ2-2	TRBV7-6	-	TRBD2
TGTGCCAGCAGTGAACGGCGGGAGGCGTACAATGAGCAGTTCTTC	CASSERREAYNEQFF	15	TRBJ2-1	TRBV6-1	-	TRBD2
TGTGCCAGCCGGGACGGCCAGAATCAGCCCCAGCATTTT	CASRDGQNQPQHF	13	TRBJ1-5	TRBV2	-	-
TGTGCCAGCAGCATGCGGGTTTCCTACGAGCAGTACTTC	CASSMRVSYEQYF	13	TRBJ2-7	TRBV21-1	few	-
TGTGCCAGCAGTAGAGACAGGGGGCTATTCTATGGCTACACCTTC	CASSRDRGLFYGYTF	15	TRBJ1-2	TRBV27	-	TRBD1
TGTGCCAGCAGCACAAAACTAGTGACCACAGATACGCAGTATTTT	CASSTKLVTTDTQYF	15	TRBJ2-3	TRBV28	-	-
TGTGCCAGCAGCCGAAGGTCGACGACAGGGGTGAACACTGAAGCTTTCTTT	CASSRRSTTGVNTEAFF	17	TRBJ1-1	TRBV5-5	few	TRBD1
TGTGCCAGCAGCTTAGACAGGGGGGGCGAAAAACTGTTTTTT	CASSLDRGGEKLFF	14	TRBJ1-4	TRBV11-2	-	TRBD1
TGTGCCAGCAGCGCCACTAGCGGAGACTACGAGCAGTACTTC	CASSATSGDYEQYF	14	TRBJ2-7	TRBV7-9	-	TRBD2
TGTGCCAGCAGCCAATCGAACAGTCACACTGAAGCTTTCTTT	CASSQSNSHTEAFF	14	TRBJ1-1	TRBV16	few	-
TGTGCCACCAGCACCCTTTGGGGCCTAGGAGAGACCCAGTACTTC	CATSTLWGLGETQYF	15	TRBJ2-5	TRBV15	-	-
TGTGCCAGCAGTGACGGGAGCACAGATACGCAGTATTTT	CASSDGSTDTQYF	13	TRBJ2-3	TRBV6-4	-	-
TGTGCCAGCAGGAAGGGGAGTAGGGGGGGAACTGAAGCTTTCTTT	CASRKGSRGGTEAFF	15	TRBJ1-1	TRBV2	-	-
TGTGCCACCAGCAGACCCAGGGAAAAAGTTTACAATGAGCAGTTCTTC	CATSRPREKVYNEQFF	16	TRBJ2-1	TRBV15	-	-
TGTGCCAGCAGTTTACTAGCGGGGGCTAATCAGGATGAGCAGTTCTTC	CASSLLAGANQDEQFF	16	TRBJ2-1	TRBV28	-	TRBD2
TGTGCCAGCAGCTCGATAAATACCGGGGAGCTGTTTTTT	CASSSINTGELFF	13	TRBJ2-2	TRBV7-2	-	-
TGTGCCAGCAGTTATCTGATCGTGGCAACTAATGAAAAACTGTTTTTT	CASSYLIVATNEKLFF	16	TRBJ1-4	TRBV6-6	-	-
TGTGCCTGGAGTGTAGTACTTGGGGGGGGTCAGCCCCAGCATTTT	CAWSVVLGGGQPQHF	15	TRBJ1-5	TRBV30	once	-
TGTGCCAGCGGAACACAGGGGGCGTGGGAGACCCAGTACTTC	CASGTQGAWETQYF	14	TRBJ2-5	TRBV28	-	TRBD1
TGTGCCAGTAGTATAGCGGGACCATACGAGCAGTACTTC	CASSIAGPYEQYF	13	TRBJ2-7	TRBV19	-	-
TGCGCCAGCAGCCTAGGACAGGGAGGTAACTATGGCTACACCTTC	CASSLGQGGNYGYTF	15	TRBJ1-2	TRBV4-1	few	TRBD1
TGTGCCAGCAGCTTAGAGTCCGGCTACAACGAGCAGTACTTC	CASSLESGYNEQYF	14	TRBJ2-7	TRBV7-9	-	-
TGTGCCAGCAGTCAGCGGGACAGGGGACACTTC	CASSQRDRGHF	11	TRBJ2-7	TRBV28	-	TRBD1
TGTGCCAGCAGCCAAGATCGAGCGGGAGGGACTGATACGCAGTATTTT	CASSQDRAGGTDTQYF	16	TRBJ2-3	TRBV4-2	once	TRBD2
TGTGCCAGCCTGAATCCTCAGGGCTACGAGCAGTACTTC	CASLNPQGYEQYF	13	TRBJ2-7	TRBV28	few	-
TGTGCCAGCAGCCTTAGCGGGAGCCGCACAGATACGCAGTATTTT	CASSLSGSRTDTQYF	15	TRBJ2-3	TRBV7-8	-	TRBD2
TGTGCCAGCAGCCCCCAGGCACAGGGGGCGTACGAGCAGTACTTC	CASSPQAQGAYEQYF	15	TRBJ2-7	TRBV11-2	-	TRBD1
TGTGCCAGCAGGGAAGATTCAACGGGAGGGCCCAATGAGCAGTTCTTC	CASREDSTGGPNEQFF	16	TRBJ2-1	TRBV6-4	-	TRBD2
TGTGCCAGCAGCCAAGATCAATTTTGGGGGACGAGCGAGCAGTACTTC	CASSQDQFWGTSEQYF	16	TRBJ2-7	TRBV14	-	-